This T cell receptor (beta chain) emerged from a study of T cell responses to AZD1222 COVID-19 vaccine. Germline values: CDR1 SEHNR, CDR2 FQNEAQ (reference sequence). The CDR3 is made up of 12 amino acids. V was trimmed by 5 bases and J by 6 bases, leaving 11 bases between them. The repertoire was sequenced with immunoSEQ multiplex PCR; TCRdb's copy has only in-frame clones and lacks some. The table has 150,000 or so clones, 92% seen once; the top ten hold roughly 1.3%. A single count supports this clone. This sequence joins TRBV7-9 and TRBJ2-7, with no clear D. This sequence originates from an adult in good health. Sample: peripheral blood, taken on day 0 of AZD1222 vaccination. The CDR3 sequence is CASSPIGSEQYF. CDR3 in DNA: TGTGCCAGCAGCCCAATTGGTTCCGAGCAGTACTTC.